Below, 19 T cell receptor beta chains from the same sample are listed, as sequenced in a study of early stage breast cancer tumors. Method: immunoSEQ multiplex PCR; TCRdb's copy keeps in-frame clones and lacks some. The repertoire holds 50,000 or so clones, about 83% seen once, with around 1.3% in the top ten. The specimen sequenced was blood. The receptor set was obtained from a person in their fifties with breast cancer.

The rearrangement joins TRBV11-3 to TRBJ1-4; D is unresolved. The CDR3 totals 14 residues. Trimming removed 3 bases at V and 8 bases at J, with 13 bases between. Germline loops: CDR1 SGHNT, CDR2 YENEEA. Here the CDR3 reads CASSLTPTAEKLFF. CDR3 DNA sequence: TGTGCCAGCAGCTTGACTCCTACAGCCGAAAAACTGTTTTTT.

The genes are TRBV6-5 and TRBJ1-3; no reliable D call. The CDR3 is made up of 15 amino acids. With 5 bases removed from V and 0 bases from J, the gap between germline ends came to 11 bases. The germline gives CDR1 MNHEY, CDR2 SVGAGI. The CDR3 DNA reads as TGTGCCAGCAGTCGGACCGAGTTCTCTGGAAACACCATATATTTT. This sequence encodes CASSRTEFSGNTIYF.

This chain joins TRBV11-2 and TRBJ2-7; 9 bases fit TRBD1. The CDR3 has 13 residues. The V and J ends lost 5 bases and 3 bases, in that order; junction bases with no gene match: 2. CDR1 and CDR2 (germline): SGHAT, FQNNGV. CDR3 nucleotides: TGTGCCAGCAGCCCGGACAGGGGCTACGAGCAGTACTTC. As protein: CASSPDRGYEQYF.

The V call is TRBV5-1, the J call TRBJ2-5, with D unclear. Germline V gene sequence: CDR1 SGHRS, CDR2 YFSETQ. Trimming took 2 bases from V and 1 from J, leaving 9 bases between them. The CDR3 has 14 amino acids. The CDR3 is CASSFPPPQETQYF. As DNA, the CDR3 is TGCGCCAGCAGCTTTCCCCCTCCCCAAGAGACCCAGTACTTC.

The chain couples TRBV2 to TRBJ2-1, with D possibly matching TRBD1 (5 bases). Germline CDR1 reads SNHLY; CDR2 reads FYNNEI. V was pared by 7 bases and J by 4 bases, with 14 bases between. CDR3 length equals 14 residues. This CDR3 reads CASNTRQPYNEQFF. Written as DNA, the CDR3 is TGTGCCAGCAACACTCGACAGCCTTACAATGAGCAGTTCTTC.

V gene TRBV5-1 combines with J gene TRBJ1-2; 10 bases are shared with TRBD1. Germline loops: CDR1 SGHRS, CDR2 YFSETQ. The CDR3 has 15 amino acids. The J segment lost 4 bases and the V segment lost 4 bases, leaving 7 bases of the junction unmatched. CDR3 in DNA: TGCGCCAGCAGCCCGGGACAGGGGAAGGGCTATGGCTACACCTTC. Translated: CASSPGQGKGYGYTF.

The rearrangement uses TRBV7-3 and TRBJ2-5, with 7 bases that match TRBD1. Per germline, CDR1 SGHTA and CDR2 FQGTGA. Trimming cost V 4 bases and J 1 base; bases outside gene matches: 3. The CDR3 consists of 14 residues. For the CDR3, the DNA is TGTGCCAGCAGCTCGACAGGGACCCAAGAGACCCAGTACTTC. Translating gives CASSSTGTQETQYF.

CDR3 sequence (DNA): TGTGCCAGCAGTTTATACGGGACAGGACACTATGGCTACACCTTC. Protein sequence: CASSLYGTGHYGYTF. The chain recombines TRBV28 with TRBJ1-2; 8 bases fit TRBD1. Germline V gene sequence: CDR1 MDHEN, CDR2 SYDVKM. J was trimmed by 3 bases and V by 1 base; bases with no gene match: 4. The CDR3 loop spans 15 amino acids.

The gene calls are TRBV19 and TRBJ1-5; D uncertain. Germline V gives CDR1 LNHDA, CDR2 SQIVND (reference sequence). V was trimmed by 3 bases and J by 3 bases, leaving 21 bases between them. This CDR3 spans 18 amino acids. This chain's CDR3 is CASSIPYTVPDNNQPQHF. CDR3 nucleotide sequence: TGTGCCAGTAGTATCCCATACACGGTCCCGGATAACAATCAGCCCCAGCATTTT.

This clone was seen a few times. V gene TRBV5-6 combines with J gene TRBJ1-2; a weak D match, TRBD1 (6 bases). The V end lost 0 bases, the J end lost 5 bases, and 17 bases lay between the germline ends. The CDR3 has 16 residues. Germline V lookup: CDR1 SGHDT, CDR2 YYEEEE. For the CDR3, the DNA is TGTGCCAGCAGCTTGGACCAGGGTACAGGGCGGTATGGCTACACCTTC. The encoded protein is CASSLDQGTGRYGYTF.

The chain uses TRBV7-9 and TRBJ1-1; 10 nucleotides align to TRBD1. CDR3 length equals 14 residues. Germline V gene data show CDR1 as SEHNR and CDR2 as FQNEAQ (reference sequence). V lost 3 bases and J lost 3; bases outside the gene matches: 1. The CDR3 here is CASSFGQGDTEAFF. CDR3 bases: TGTGCCAGCAGCTTCGGACAGGGGGACACTGAAGCTTTCTTT.

The CDR3 spells CASSESRTSESSTQYF. The CDR3 nucleotides are TGCGCCAGCAGTGAGTCCCGGACTAGCGAGAGCTCTACGCAGTATTTT. The V gene is TRBV10-2, the J gene TRBJ2-3; 9 bases are shared with TRBD2. CDR3 length: 16 residues. The V segment lost 0 bases and the J segment 8 bases; nucleotides outside the gene matches: 9. Germline V CDR1 and CDR2: WSHSY, SAAADI.

The chain joins TRBV6-5 to TRBJ2-1, with 10 bases fitting TRBD1. The CDR3 is made up of 15 amino acids. Trimming at V came to 5 bases and at J to 7 bases, leaving 8 bases not matched to a gene. Germline V gene data show CDR1 as MNHEY and CDR2 as SVGAGI. CDR3 bases: TGTGCCAGCAGTCCCACGGGACAGGGGCAGAATGAGCAGTTCTTC. Translation gives CASSPTGQGQNEQFF.

In its sample, this clone was seen a few times. V is TRBV28 and J is TRBJ1-2; D may be TRBD1 (6 bases). Trimming stripped 5 bases from V and 3 bases from J, with 10 bases between. CDR1 and CDR2 (germline): MDHEN, SYDVKM. The CDR3 covers 13 residues. CDR3 DNA sequence: TGTGCCAGCAGTGGACAGTGGCACTATGGCTACACCTTC. This encodes CASSGQWHYGYTF.

This chain links TRBV6-6 with TRBJ1-6, with no clear D. Looked up from germline, CDR1 is MNHNY and CDR2 is SVGAGI (reference sequence). The CDR3 is 16 residues long. The germline V and J ends were trimmed by 5 bases and 0 bases, with 11 bases remaining between them. DNA for the CDR3: TGTGCCAGCAGTGGGCGGGGTACCTCCTATAATTCACCCCTCCACTTT. Protein sequence: CASSGRGTSYNSPLHF.

The chain carries TRBV5-6 and TRBJ2-2; the D is unclear. Germline V gene data show CDR1 as SGHDT and CDR2 as YYEEEE. Trimming stripped 1 base from V and 2 bases from J, with 9 bases between. This CDR3 is 15 amino acids long. CDR3 sequence: CASSLWWLNTGELFF. In nucleotides, the CDR3 is TGTGCCAGCAGCTTGTGGTGGCTTAACACCGGGGAGCTGTTTTTT.

In its sample, this clone was seen once. This sequence joins TRBV4-3 and TRBJ2-2, with 7 bases that match TRBD1. Trimming cost V 2 bases and J 5 bases; bases outside gene matches: 8. Germline values: CDR1 LGHNA, CDR2 YSLEER. The CDR3 runs to 16 residues. The CDR3 nucleotides are TGCGCCAGCAGCCAACTAGGGGGACAGAAGACCGGGGAGCTGTTTTTT. Translating it yields CASSQLGGQKTGELFF.

The chain joins TRBV19 to TRBJ2-2; possible D gene TRBD2, 7 bases. The length of the CDR3 is 16 residues. Germline lookup yields CDR1 LNHDA and CDR2 SQIVND (reference sequence). V lost 0 bases, J lost 5 bases, and 13 bases lay in between. CDR3 DNA: TGTGCCAGTAGTATAGATGCCAGGGGAGGGACCGGGGAGCTGTTTTTT. This sequence encodes CASSIDARGGTGELFF.

The J gene is TRBJ2-7, the V gene TRBV5-1; 8 nucleotides line up with TRBD1. Looked up from germline, CDR1 is SGHRS and CDR2 is YFSETQ. The CDR3 loop spans 16 amino acids. J was trimmed by 3 bases and V by 0 bases; bases with no gene match: 8. The CDR3 loop reads CASSLGSGTGFYEQYF. The CDR3 DNA reads TGCGCCAGCAGCTTGGGTTCGGGGACAGGATTCTACGAGCAGTACTTC.